These 9 T cell receptor beta chains share one sample of origin, sequenced in a study of regulatory T cells in long-lasting Graves disease. Documented time point: persistent/refractory GD, antithyroid drugs over 5 years with positive TRAb. The TCR library was made from RNA extracted from PBMCs. Arm-PCR of CDR3 regions with iRepertoire HTBI primers generated TCR beta libraries. Each CDR3 protein gets one entry after TCRdb re-called the multiplex PCR reads with MiXCR. The sample has 420,000 or so distinct CDR3 sequences, 23% seen once. The sample was peripheral blood mononuclear cells (PBMCs), taken when the disease was refractory, from a patient treated with antithyroid drugs. The receptors were sampled from a female donor with Graves disease.

The sample holds many counts of this clonotype. The chain carries TRBV7-8 and TRBJ1-1; D remains unclear. The CDR3 is made up of 13 amino acids. The V gene lost 6 bases and the J gene lost 1 base, with 9 bases spanning the gap. The germline gives CDR1 SGHVS, CDR2 FQNEAQ. CDR3: CASRGSGNTEAFF. CDR3 in DNA: TGTGCCAGCAGGGGATCAGGGAACACTGAAGCTTTCTTT.

In its sample, this clonotype was seen a few times. The J gene is TRBJ2-5, the V gene TRBV12-3 or TRBV12-4; D might be TRBD1 (5 bases). The CDR3 totals 14 residues. V was shortened by 3 bases and J by 5 bases, with 13 bases between the two germline ends. DNA for the CDR3: TGTGCCAGCAGTTTTAGTCGACAGTCGGAGACCCAGTACTTC. Protein product: CASSFSRQSETQYF.

The table lists this clonotype with a few counts. The chain carries TRBV20-1 and TRBJ2-1; D might be TRBD1 (6 bases). V was trimmed by 1 base and J by 3 bases, leaving 22 bases between them. Germline CDR1 DFQATT, CDR2 SNEGSKA (reference sequence). The CDR3 length is 18 residues. CDR3 nucleotides: TGCAGTGCTAGAGGTAGGCGCCTTTTGCCAGGGGTCTACAATGAGCAGTTCTTC. Its translation is CSARGRRLLPGVYNEQFF.

The table lists this clonotype with a few counts. This sequence joins TRBV7-2 and TRBJ1-3; 9 bases are a match to TRBD1. V lost 1 base and J lost 0; bases outside the gene matches: 4. CDR1 and CDR2 from the germline V gene are SGHTA and FQGNSA. The CDR3 length is 17 residues. The CDR3 loop reads CASSLGTTGGSGNTIYF. Written as DNA, the CDR3 is TGTGCCAGCAGCTTAGGGACGACAGGGGGCTCTGGAAACACCATATATTTT.

As concerns this clonotype: This may be a read error: a much more frequent sequence differs by one nucleotide. The V call is TRBV11-2, the J call TRBJ2-7, with TRBD1 as a possible D gene (5 bases). Trimming took 5 bases from V and 5 from J, leaving 16 bases between them. The CDR3 length is 14 residues. CDR1 is SGHAT and CDR2 is FQNNGV in the germline V gene. CDR3 protein: CASSPRWGIHEQYF. DNA for the CDR3: TGTGCCAGCAGCCCAAGGTGGGGCATCCACGAGCAGTACTTC.

This clonotype has at least ten counts. Germline is not matched at one junction end, which may reflect a read error. The chain is built from TRBV12-3 or TRBV12-4 and TRBJ1-5; a possible D gene is TRBD1 (6 bases). The length of the CDR3 is 14 residues. For the CDR3, the DNA is TGCGCCAGCAGCTTGGCAGGGGGCAATCAGCCCCAGCATTTT. This sequence encodes CASSLAGGNQPQHF.

The table lists this clonotype with many counts. J is TRBJ1-2 and V is TRBV6-1; tentatively, D is TRBD1 (6 bases). Germline assignment: CDR1 MNHNS and CDR2 SASEGT. CDR3 size: 13 residues. V dropped 10 bases and J dropped 0 bases, with 12 bases sitting between them. CDR3 sequence reads: CATLGTTNYGYTF. CDR3 DNA sequence: TGTGCCACCCTTGGGACAACTAACTATGGCTACACCTTC.

This clonotype was observed many times. The chain carries TRBV20-1 and TRBJ2-2; D is possibly TRBD1 (5 bases). Germline V gene sequence: CDR1 DFQATT, CDR2 SNEGSKA (reference sequence). The CDR3 has 15 residues. V lost 0 bases, J lost 2 bases, and 10 bases lay in between. CDR3 sequence (DNA): TGCAGTGCTAGAGAGACAGCCACTAACACCGGGGAGCTGTTTTTT. It is translated as CSARETATNTGELFF.

The sample holds a few counts of this clonotype. The chain links TRBV29-1 to TRBJ1-2; D remains ambiguous. Germline CDR1 and CDR2: SQVTM and ANQGSEA. Deletions cut 6 bases from V and 6 bases from J, with 5 bases between. The CDR3 covers 9 residues. CDR3 region: CSVDHGYTF. The DNA for the CDR3 is TGCAGCGTAGACCATGGCTACACCTTC.